The 27 T cell receptor beta chains below all came from one sample that was sequenced in a study of blood T cell repertoires in COVID-19. Clones were sequenced by immunoSEQ multiplex PCR, and TCRdb holds only the in-frame ones, with some missing. Among 250,000 or so clones, over 75% were seen once, and the ten largest hold more than 1.5%. Material for sequencing was peripheral blood. The receptors shown here come from a man younger than 45 who had recovered from COVID-19.

This rearrangement joins TRBV18 to TRBJ1-1, with TRBD1 as a possible D gene (5 bases). CDR3 size: 14 residues. V dropped 3 bases and J dropped 6 bases, with 14 bases sitting between them. Germline V CDR1 and CDR2: KGHSH, LQKENI. CDR3 nucleotide sequence: TGTGCCAGCTCACCCCCCGGCTCCAGGGCTGAAGCTTTCTTT. Translating gives CASSPPGSRAEAFF.

This rearrangement joins TRBV7-3 to TRBJ2-5; weak D call: TRBD2 (6 bases). Germline loops: CDR1 SGHTA, CDR2 FQGTGA. Trimming took 5 bases from V and 3 from J, leaving 10 bases between them. The CDR3 has 13 residues. CDR3 in amino acids: CASSPGGEETQYF. In DNA, the CDR3 is TGTGCCAGCAGCCCGGGCGGGGAAGAGACCCAGTACTTC.

The CDR3 region is CASSTPTGGLRHTIYF. For the CDR3, the DNA is TGTGCCAGCAGTACGCCGACAGGGGGTTTGAGACACACCATATATTTT. J is TRBJ1-3 and V is TRBV28; 9 nucleotides agree with TRBD1. The CDR3 is made up of 16 amino acids. The V segment lost 5 bases and the J segment 8 bases; nucleotides outside the gene matches: 13. The germline gives CDR1 MDHEN, CDR2 SYDVKM.

The chain combines TRBV27 with TRBJ2-7, with TRBD1 matching 7 bases. From germline, CDR1 is MNHEY and CDR2 SMNVEV (reference sequence). The V gene end was trimmed by 5 bases and the J gene end by 3 bases; junction bases not matched to a gene: 7. CDR3 size: 14 residues. The CDR3 nucleotides are TGTGCCAGCAGTCCAAAAGGGGGCTTCTACGAGCAGTACTTC. Its protein product is CASSPKGGFYEQYF.

The J gene is TRBJ1-2, the V gene TRBV5-6; 9 nucleotides agree with TRBD1. This CDR3 region has 15 residues. The J segment lost 4 bases and the V segment lost 2 bases, leaving 6 bases of the junction unmatched. Germline values: CDR1 SGHDT, CDR2 YYEEEE. CDR3 sequence: CASSFIQGAVYGYTF. The CDR3 DNA is TGTGCCAGCAGCTTTATACAGGGGGCAGTCTATGGCTACACCTTC.

J is TRBJ2-7 and V is TRBV6-1; TRBD1 matches 7 bases. The V gene's germline CDR1 is MNHNS and CDR2 SASEGT. This CDR3 is built from 15 residues. V lost 0 bases to trimming and J lost 8 bases; unmatched junction nucleotides: 10. CDR3 residues: CASSEARQGEWKQYF. The CDR3 bases are TGTGCCAGCAGTGAAGCACGCCAGGGGGAATGGAAGCAGTACTTC.

The chain recombines TRBV6-5 with TRBJ1-3; possibly TRBD1 for D (5 bases). Trimming removed 4 bases from V and 9 bases from J, with 10 bases in between. The CDR3 loop spans 12 amino acids. Per germline, CDR1 MNHEY and CDR2 SVGAGI. The CDR3 coding sequence is TGTGCCAGCAGTTTACAGGAATCCACCATATATTTT. It encodes CASSLQESTIYF.

The sample holds one count of this clone. J is TRBJ1-4 and V is TRBV10-2; possible D gene TRBD1, 5 bases. The germline CDR1 and CDR2 sequences are WSHSY and SAAADI. V was shortened by 0 bases and J by 8 bases, with 19 bases between the two germline ends. The CDR3 sequence is 17 residues long. CDR3 nucleotide sequence: TGCGCCAGCAGTGAGTCGAAAGGGGTGGAAGGGAACGAAAAACTGTTTTTT. It is translated as CASSESKGVEGNEKLFF.

The chain couples TRBV29-1 to TRBJ1-1; 8 nucleotides align to TRBD1. The V gene end was trimmed by 2 bases and the J gene end by 6 bases; junction bases not matched to a gene: 8. CDR3 length: 14 residues. CDR1 SQVTM and CDR2 ANQGSEA come from the germline V gene. In DNA, the CDR3 is TGCAGCGTTGAATCTCCCCAGGGGGCGGCTGAAGCTTTCTTT. Translation gives CSVESPQGAAEAFF.

This chain links TRBV2 with TRBJ1-6, with 8 nucleotides matching TRBD1. The germline gives CDR1 SNHLY, CDR2 FYNNEI. The CDR3 extends over 14 amino acids. Germline trimming cut 7 bases from V and 7 bases from J; bases unmatched to any gene: 6. CDR3 region: CASIVGQGNSPLHF. The CDR3 DNA follows: TGTGCCAGCATCGTAGGACAGGGAAATTCACCCCTCCACTTT. The full variable domain, in which reference TRBV2 and TRBJ1-6 provide the parts outside the CDR3, is EPEVTQTPSHQVTQMGQEVILRCVPISNHLYFYWYRQILGQKVEFLVSFYNNEISEKSEIFDDQFSVERPDGSNFTLKIRSTKLEDSAMYFCASIVGQGNSPLHFGNGTRLTVT.

V usage is TRBV4-1 and J usage is TRBJ1-1, with D maybe TRBD1 (5 bases). V was pared by 1 base and J by 1 base, with 7 bases between. This CDR3 has 14 amino acids. The germline CDR1 and CDR2 sequences are MGHRA and YSYEKL. The CDR3 loop is CASSQGQRNTEAFF. CDR3 bases: TGCGCCAGCAGCCAAGGACAGAGGAACACTGAAGCTTTCTTT.

The chain combines TRBV3-1 (or the pseudogene TRBV3-2) with TRBJ2-2; the match to TRBD2 covers 13 bases. CDR1 and CDR2 from the germline V gene are LGHDT and YNNKEL (reference sequence). The CDR3 loop spans 18 amino acids. V gave up 5 bases and J gave up 3 bases; unmatched junction bases: 9. CDR3 amino acids: CASSSTSGGALHTGELFF. CDR3 DNA: TGTGCCAGCAGCTCAACTAGCGGGGGGGCCCTCCACACCGGGGAGCTGTTTTTT.

The chain joins TRBV25-1 to TRBJ2-7, with 9 nucleotides matching TRBD1. CDR3 size: 17 residues. Germline CDR1 and CDR2: MGHDK and SYGVNS. J was trimmed by 1 base and V by 2 bases; bases with no gene match: 9. CDR3 nucleotide sequence: TGTGCCAGCAGTGAACAAGCCGGGACAGGGACATCCTACGAGCAGTACTTC. Residues: CASSEQAGTGTSYEQYF.

This sequence joins TRBV11-2 and TRBJ1-2; D perhaps matches TRBD1 (5 bases). Germline lookup yields CDR1 SGHAT and CDR2 FQNNGV. The ends were cut back, 5 bases at V and 7 bases at J, with 20 bases in the middle. This CDR3 is 15 amino acids long. In nucleotides, the CDR3 is TGTGCCAGCAGCCCGAGAACGTCAGGGATCGGTGGCTACACCTTC. Its translation: CASSPRTSGIGGYTF.

V usage is TRBV29-1 and J usage is TRBJ1-1; D may be TRBD1 (6 bases). The CDR3 is 17 residues long. Trimming cost V 4 bases and J 0 bases, with 21 bases left between them. CDR1 SQVTM and CDR2 ANQGSEA come from the germline V gene. The CDR3, as DNA: TGCAGCGTTGTATCGCCTGGGGGCTCGACGTTGAACACTGAAGCTTTCTTT. Residues: CSVVSPGGSTLNTEAFF.

This clone has ten or more counts. V usage is TRBV7-2 and J usage is TRBJ1-5; D not resolved. Looked up from germline, CDR1 is SGHTA and CDR2 is FQGNSA. This CDR3 is 16 amino acids long. V was shortened by 2 bases and J by 0 bases, with 11 bases between the two germline ends. The CDR3 spells CASSLYSGYSNQPQHF. For the CDR3, the DNA is TGTGCCAGCAGCTTATATTCCGGGTATAGCAATCAGCCCCAGCATTTT. Filled out from reference TRBV7-2 and TRBJ1-5, the complete variable domain reads GAGVSQSPSNKVTEKGKDVELRCDPISGHTALYWYRQSLGQGLEFLIYFQGNSAPDKSGLPSDRFSAERTGGSVSTLTIQRTQQEDSAVYLCASSLYSGYSNQPQHFGDGTRLSIL.

The V and J genes are TRBV10-3 and TRBJ2-3; TRBD2 matches 7 bases. This CDR3 spans 16 amino acids. Losses at the gene ends were 2 bases for V and 6 bases for J; bases not matched to a gene: 11. The germline V gene has CDR1 ENHRY and CDR2 SYGVKD. DNA of the CDR3: TGTGCCATCAGTGAGAGGGCTAGCGGTAATCTGGATACGCAGTATTTT. It encodes CAISERASGNLDTQYF.

In this sample, this clone turned up once. The rearrangement joins TRBV7-2 to TRBJ2-5; 9 positions match TRBD1. This CDR3 region has 15 residues. The trim removed 3 bases at V and 1 base at J, leaving 3 bases unmatched. Germline-derived CDR1 and CDR2 are SGHTA and FQGNSA. The CDR3 DNA sequence: TGTGCCAGCAGCTTTGACAGGGGGACCCAAGAGACCCAGTACTTC. Protein sequence: CASSFDRGTQETQYF.

The rearrangement joins TRBV6-2 or TRBV6-3 to TRBJ2-2; TRBD2 aligns across 8 bases. The CDR3 spans 16 residues. Germline assignment: CDR1 MNHEY and CDR2 SVGEGT. V shed 5 bases and J 9 bases; nucleotides not matched to a gene: 14. The CDR3 DNA reads as TGTGCCAGCAGTATAAGCGGGGGCGGGTCTGTCCGGGAGCTGTTTTTT. This gives the protein CASSISGGGSVRELFF.

This rearrangement joins TRBV5-4 to TRBJ2-1; 8 positions agree with TRBD2. Losses at the gene ends were 5 bases for V and 0 bases for J; bases not matched to a gene: 7. Germline loops: CDR1 SGHNT, CDR2 YYREEE (reference sequence). The CDR3 has 16 residues. CDR3: CASRSGGGSSYNEQFF. As DNA, the CDR3 is TGTGCCAGCAGGAGTGGCGGGGGGAGCTCCTACAATGAGCAGTTCTTC.

The V and J genes are TRBV5-5 and TRBJ1-4; 7 bases line up with TRBD1. V dropped 0 bases and J dropped 0; count of bases not matched to a gene: 5. The germline gives CDR1 SGHKS, CDR2 YYEKEE (reference sequence). The CDR3 has 17 amino acids. The CDR3 sequence is CASSLGGTAATNEKLFF. The CDR3 nucleotides read TGTGCCAGCAGCTTGGGGGGGACAGCGGCAACTAATGAAAAACTGTTTTTT.

V and J are TRBV5-1 and TRBJ1-6, with D hard to call. V lost 4 bases to trimming and J lost 8 bases, with 13 bases between them. The CDR3 has 14 amino acids. Germline V gene data show CDR1 as SGHRS and CDR2 as YFSETQ. For the CDR3, the DNA is TGCGCCAGCAGCAGGGAGACGGGCTATTCACCCCTCCACTTT. Its translation is CASSRETGYSPLHF.

The chain carries TRBV2 and TRBJ2-7; no clear D. V was trimmed by 4 bases and J by 4 bases, leaving 5 bases between them. This CDR3 contains 11 residues. Germline-derived CDR1 and CDR2 are SNHLY and FYNNEI. CDR3 amino acids: CASSAQYEQYV. The CDR3 nucleotides read TGTGCCAGCAGTGCGCAGTACGAGCAGTACGTC.

This rearrangement joins TRBV2 to TRBJ1-5, with TRBD1 identical over 9 bases. CDR3 length equals 15 residues. Germline assignment: CDR1 SNHLY and CDR2 FYNNEI. The trim removed 4 bases at V and 11 bases at J, leaving 12 bases unmatched. CDR3 residues: CASSVPKDRGKAQHF. The DNA for the CDR3 is TGTGCCAGCAGTGTCCCGAAGGACAGGGGTAAAGCCCAGCATTTT.

The DNA for the CDR3 is TGTGCCAGCAGTTACAGTCCGGGACAGGGGATCCACGGCTACACCTTC. Residues: CASSYSPGQGIHGYTF. J is TRBJ1-2 and V is TRBV28, with 10 bases fitting TRBD1. The CDR3 has 16 residues. Germline V gives CDR1 MDHEN, CDR2 SYDVKM. V shed 4 bases and J 8 bases; nucleotides not matched to a gene: 13.

The chain uses TRBV20-1 and TRBJ2-7; 7 nucleotides align to TRBD1. V shed 6 bases and J 2 bases; nucleotides not matched to a gene: 1. This CDR3 contains 11 residues. Germline V gives CDR1 DFQATT, CDR2 SNEGSKA (reference sequence). Here the CDR3 reads CSAGTAYEQYF. The CDR3 nucleotides read TGCAGTGCCGGGACAGCCTACGAGCAGTACTTC.

The V gene is TRBV20-1, the J gene TRBJ1-2; TRBD1 matches at 7 bases. With 6 bases clipped from V and 8 bases from J, the junction kept 6 bases outside the gene matches. Germline assignment: CDR1 DFQATT and CDR2 SNEGSKA (reference sequence). This CDR3 comprises 11 residues. The CDR3 protein is CSATGTAGYTF. Here the CDR3 DNA reads TGCAGTGCCACGGGGACAGCCGGCTACACCTTC.